This TCR beta chain was observed in a study of control samples from healthy donors and cancer patients. The CDR3 covers 14 residues. J lost 0 bases, V lost 3 bases, and 2 bases had no gene match. Germline V lookup: CDR1 MNHEY, CDR2 SMNVEV (reference sequence). TCRdb's copy holds only in-frame clones and misses some; the assay was immunoSEQ multiplex PCR. The sample has roughly 130,000 clones, 91% seen once. The clonotype originates from a man aged 18-30 years in good health. The chain joins TRBV27 to TRBJ2-7, with 7 bases fitting TRBD1. Specimen: blood. This chain's CDR3 is CASSLDRSSYEQYF. CDR3 coding DNA: TGTGCCAGCAGTTTGGACAGGAGCTCCTACGAGCAGTACTTC.